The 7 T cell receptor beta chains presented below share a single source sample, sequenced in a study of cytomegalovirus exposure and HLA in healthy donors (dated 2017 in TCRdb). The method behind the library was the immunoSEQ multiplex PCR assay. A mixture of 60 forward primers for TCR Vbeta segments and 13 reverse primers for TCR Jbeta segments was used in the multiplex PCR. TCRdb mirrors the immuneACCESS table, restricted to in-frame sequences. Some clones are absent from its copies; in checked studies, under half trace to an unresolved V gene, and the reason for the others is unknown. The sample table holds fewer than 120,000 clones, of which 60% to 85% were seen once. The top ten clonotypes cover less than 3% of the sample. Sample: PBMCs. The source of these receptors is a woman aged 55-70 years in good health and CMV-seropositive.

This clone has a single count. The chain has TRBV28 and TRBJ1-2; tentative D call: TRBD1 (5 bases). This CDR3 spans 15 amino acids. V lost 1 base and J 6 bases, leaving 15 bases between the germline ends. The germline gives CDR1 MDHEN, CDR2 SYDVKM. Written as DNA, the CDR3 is TGTGCCAGCAGTTTATATCTCGCAGGGCAGGATGGCTACACCTTC. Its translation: CASSLYLAGQDGYTF.

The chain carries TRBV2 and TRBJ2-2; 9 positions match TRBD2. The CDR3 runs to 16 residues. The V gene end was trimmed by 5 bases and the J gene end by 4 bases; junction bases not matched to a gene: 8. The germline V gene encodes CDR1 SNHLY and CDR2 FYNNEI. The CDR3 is CASSSSGSPSTGELFF. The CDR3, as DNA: TGTGCCAGCAGTAGTAGCGGGAGCCCCAGCACCGGGGAGCTGTTTTTT. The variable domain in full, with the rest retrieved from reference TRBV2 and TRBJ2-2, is EPEVTQTPSHQVTQMGQEVILRCVPISNHLYFYWYRQILGQKVEFLVSFYNNEISEKSEIFDDQFSVERPDGSNFTLKIRSTKLEDSAMYFCASSSSGSPSTGELFFGEGSRLTVL.

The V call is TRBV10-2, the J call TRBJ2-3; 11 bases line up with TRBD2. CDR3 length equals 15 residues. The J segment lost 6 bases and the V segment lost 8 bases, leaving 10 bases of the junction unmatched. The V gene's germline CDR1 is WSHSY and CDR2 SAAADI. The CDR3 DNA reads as TGCGCCAGCGGGAAACTAGCGGGAGTCGGTGATACGCAGTATTTT. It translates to CASGKLAGVGDTQYF.

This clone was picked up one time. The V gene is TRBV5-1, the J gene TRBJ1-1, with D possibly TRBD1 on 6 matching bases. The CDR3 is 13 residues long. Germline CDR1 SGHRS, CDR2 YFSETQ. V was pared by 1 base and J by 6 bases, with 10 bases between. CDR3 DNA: TGCGCCAGCAGCTTGAGGGGGACGTCTGAAGCTTTCTTT. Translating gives CASSLRGTSEAFF.

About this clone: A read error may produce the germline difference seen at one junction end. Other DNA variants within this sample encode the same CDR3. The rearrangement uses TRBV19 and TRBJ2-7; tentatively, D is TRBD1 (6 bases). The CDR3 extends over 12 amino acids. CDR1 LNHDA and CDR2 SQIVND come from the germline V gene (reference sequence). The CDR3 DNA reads TGCGCCACCCGGACAGATCCCTACGAGCAGTACTTC. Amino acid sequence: CATRTDPYEQYF.

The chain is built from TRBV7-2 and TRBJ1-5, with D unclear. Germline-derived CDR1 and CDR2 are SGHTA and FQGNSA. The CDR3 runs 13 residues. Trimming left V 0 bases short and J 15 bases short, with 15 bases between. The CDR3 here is CASSLAPRQLTHF. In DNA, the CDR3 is TGTGCCAGCAGCTTAGCGCCCAGACAACTCACGCATTTT.

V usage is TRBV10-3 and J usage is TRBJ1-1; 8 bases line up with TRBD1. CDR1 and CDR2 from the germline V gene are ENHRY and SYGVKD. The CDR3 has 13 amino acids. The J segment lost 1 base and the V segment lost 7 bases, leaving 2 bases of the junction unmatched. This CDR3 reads CAINDRGNTEAFF. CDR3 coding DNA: TGTGCCATCAACGACAGGGGGAACACTGAAGCTTTCTTT.